This T cell receptor (beta chain) originates from a study of CD8+ T cells in alopecia areata. General study results and limits: There were also resident alphabeta T cells of normal skin sequenced in scalp samples.

RNA was isolated and reverse transcribed to cDNA, the sequencing template. TCRdb keeps only in-frame clones here, not all; method: immunoSEQ multiplex PCR. The sample gives approximately 100,000 clones, about three fifths of which show up once; roughly 15% is in the top ten. V was trimmed by 0 bases and J by 3 bases, leaving 8 bases between them. Per germline, CDR1 MNHEY and CDR2 SVGAGI. The CDR3 has 14 residues. Concerning this clone itself: The antigen is not known.

The sample's treatment: oral pan-JAK inhibitor, 5-10 mg twice daily. The sample was CD8+ T cells sorted from blood, taken at week 56, from a patient treated with tofacitinib. This receptor was obtained from a human donor with alopecia areata. This chain joins TRBV6-5 and TRBJ1-1; no clear D. CDR3 protein: CASSYSTPDTEAFF. The DNA for the CDR3 is TGTGCCAGCAGTTACTCGACACCAGACACTGAAGCTTTCTTT.